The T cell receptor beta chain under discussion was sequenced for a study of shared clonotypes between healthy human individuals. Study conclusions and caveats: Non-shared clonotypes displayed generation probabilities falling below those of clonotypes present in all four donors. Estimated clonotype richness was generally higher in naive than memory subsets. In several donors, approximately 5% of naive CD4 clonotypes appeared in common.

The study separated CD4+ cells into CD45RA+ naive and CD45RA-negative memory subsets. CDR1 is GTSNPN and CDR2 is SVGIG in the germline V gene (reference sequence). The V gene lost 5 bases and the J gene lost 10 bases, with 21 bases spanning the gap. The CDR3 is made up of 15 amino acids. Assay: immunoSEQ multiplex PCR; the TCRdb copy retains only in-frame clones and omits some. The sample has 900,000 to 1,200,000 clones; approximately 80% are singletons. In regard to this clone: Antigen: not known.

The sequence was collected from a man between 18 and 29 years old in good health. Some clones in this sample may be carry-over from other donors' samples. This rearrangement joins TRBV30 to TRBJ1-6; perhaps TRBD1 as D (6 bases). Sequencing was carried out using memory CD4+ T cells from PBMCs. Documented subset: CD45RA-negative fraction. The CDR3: CAWLPSRGRQSPLHF. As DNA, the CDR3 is TGTGCCTGGCTTCCAAGCCGGGGGCGCCAGTCACCCCTCCACTTT.